One sample yielded the 3 T cell receptor beta chains listed below, sequenced in a study of somatic mutations in cytotoxic T cells in rheumatoid arthritis. Assay used: immunoSEQ multiplex PCR; TCRdb lists only in-frame clones, some missing. The table shows approximately 2,200 clones, with less than 75% occurring only once. This specimen was CD8+ T cells sorted from blood, taken at a follow-up visit. The receptor source for this set is a man in his 70s with rheumatoid arthritis.

The chain is built from TRBV7-9 and TRBJ2-2; TRBD1 agrees at 9 bases. V gave up 5 bases and J gave up 7 bases; unmatched junction bases: 8. The CDR3 extends over 15 amino acids. Germline loops: CDR1 SEHNR, CDR2 FQNEAQ (reference sequence). The CDR3 sequence: CASSLNRGLDGELFF. DNA of the CDR3: TGTGCCAGCAGCCTTAACAGGGGGCTGGACGGGGAGCTGTTTTTT.

This clone has just a few counts. This rearrangement joins TRBV6-6 to TRBJ2-7; perhaps TRBD2 as D (7 bases). Germline values: CDR1 MNHNY, CDR2 SVGAGI (reference sequence). The length of the CDR3 is 16 residues. Trimming removed 5 bases from V and 1 base from J, with 18 bases in between. CDR3 bases: TGTGCCAGCAGTGCAAGTGGCAGGGGAGGGTCCTACGAGCAGTACTTC. Protein: CASSASGRGGSYEQYF.

V and J are TRBV23-1 and TRBJ1-5; the D is unclear. TRBV23-1 is placed among ORFs of uncertain function. The CDR3 has 18 residues. V lost 0 bases and J 3 bases, leaving 18 bases between the germline ends. CDR3 bases: TGCGCCAGCAGTCAATCTCGAAGGGAGACAAGTGTCAATCAGCCCCAGCATTTT. Its protein product is CASSQSRRETSVNQPQHF.